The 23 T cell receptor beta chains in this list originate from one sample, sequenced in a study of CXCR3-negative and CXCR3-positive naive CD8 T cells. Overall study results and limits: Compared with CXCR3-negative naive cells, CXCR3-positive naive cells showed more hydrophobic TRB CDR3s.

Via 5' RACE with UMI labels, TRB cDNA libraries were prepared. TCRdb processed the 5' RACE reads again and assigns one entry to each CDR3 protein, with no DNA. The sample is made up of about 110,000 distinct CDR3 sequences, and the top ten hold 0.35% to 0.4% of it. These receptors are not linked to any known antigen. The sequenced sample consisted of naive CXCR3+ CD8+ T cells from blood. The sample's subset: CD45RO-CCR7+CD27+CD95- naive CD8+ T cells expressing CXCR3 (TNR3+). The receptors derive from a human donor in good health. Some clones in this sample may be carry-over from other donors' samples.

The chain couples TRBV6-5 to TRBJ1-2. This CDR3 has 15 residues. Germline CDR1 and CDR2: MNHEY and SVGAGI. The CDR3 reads CASSYSSNPNYGYTF.

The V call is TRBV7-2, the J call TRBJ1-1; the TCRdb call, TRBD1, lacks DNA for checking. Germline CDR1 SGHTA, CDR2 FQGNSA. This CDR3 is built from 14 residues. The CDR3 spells CASSPGTGATEAFF.

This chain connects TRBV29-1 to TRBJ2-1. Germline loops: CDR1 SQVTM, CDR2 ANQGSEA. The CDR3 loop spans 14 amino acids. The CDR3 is CSDTSGSSYNEQFF.

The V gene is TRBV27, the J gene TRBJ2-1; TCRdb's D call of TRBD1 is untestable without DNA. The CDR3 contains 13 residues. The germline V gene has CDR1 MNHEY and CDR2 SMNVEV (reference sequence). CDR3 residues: CASTATGPNEQFF.

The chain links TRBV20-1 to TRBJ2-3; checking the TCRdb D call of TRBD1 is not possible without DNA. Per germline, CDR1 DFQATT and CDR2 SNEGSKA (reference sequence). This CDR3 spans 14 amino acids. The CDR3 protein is CSARTGGPPATQYF.

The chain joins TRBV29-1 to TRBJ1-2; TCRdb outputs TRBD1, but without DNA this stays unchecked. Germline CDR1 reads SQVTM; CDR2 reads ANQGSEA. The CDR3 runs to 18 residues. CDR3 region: CSVEDLQGQGFLVYGYTF.

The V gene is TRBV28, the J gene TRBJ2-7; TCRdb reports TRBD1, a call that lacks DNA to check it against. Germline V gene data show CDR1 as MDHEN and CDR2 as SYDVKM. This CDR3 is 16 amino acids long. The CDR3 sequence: CASSFRGEINTYEQYF.

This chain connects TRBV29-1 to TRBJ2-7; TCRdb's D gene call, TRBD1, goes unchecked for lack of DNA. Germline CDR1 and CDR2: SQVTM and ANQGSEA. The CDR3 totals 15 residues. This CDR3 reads CSVELGQGERDEQYF.

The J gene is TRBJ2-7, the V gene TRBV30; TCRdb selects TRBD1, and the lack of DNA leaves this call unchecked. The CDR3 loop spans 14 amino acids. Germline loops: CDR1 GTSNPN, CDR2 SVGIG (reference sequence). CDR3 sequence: CAWSLGQGANEQYF.

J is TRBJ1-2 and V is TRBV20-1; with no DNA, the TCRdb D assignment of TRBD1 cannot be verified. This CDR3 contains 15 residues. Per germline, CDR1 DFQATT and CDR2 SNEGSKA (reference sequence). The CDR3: CSARDWVLQGPGYTF.

The CDR3 loop reads CSVRVGDRGYTF. This chain links TRBV29-1 with TRBJ1-2; with no DNA, the TCRdb D assignment of TRBD1 cannot be verified. CDR3 length equals 12 residues. Germline V lookup: CDR1 SQVTM, CDR2 ANQGSEA.

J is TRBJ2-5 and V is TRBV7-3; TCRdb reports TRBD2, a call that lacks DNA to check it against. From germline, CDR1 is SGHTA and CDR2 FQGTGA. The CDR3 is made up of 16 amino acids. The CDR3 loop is CASSTGLAGSQETQYF.

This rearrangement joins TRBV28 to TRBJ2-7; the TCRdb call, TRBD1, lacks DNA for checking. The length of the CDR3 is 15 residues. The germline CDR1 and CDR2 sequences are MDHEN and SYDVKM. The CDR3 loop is CASRLGQPPFYEQYF. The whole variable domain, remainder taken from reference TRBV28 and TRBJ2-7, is DVKVTQSSRYLVKRTGEKVFLECVQDMDHENMFWYRQDPGLGLRLIYFSYDVKMKEKGDIPEGYSVSREKKERFSLILESASTNQTSMYLCASRLGQPPFYEQYFGPGTRLTVT.

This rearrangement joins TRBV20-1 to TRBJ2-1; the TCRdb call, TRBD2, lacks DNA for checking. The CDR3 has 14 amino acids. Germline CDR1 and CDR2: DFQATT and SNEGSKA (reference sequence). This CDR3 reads CSALLAVLSNEQFF.

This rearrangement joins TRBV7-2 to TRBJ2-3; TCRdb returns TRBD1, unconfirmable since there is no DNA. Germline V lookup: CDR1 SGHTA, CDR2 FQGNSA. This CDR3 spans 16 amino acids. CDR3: CASSPQGFSVLNTQYF.

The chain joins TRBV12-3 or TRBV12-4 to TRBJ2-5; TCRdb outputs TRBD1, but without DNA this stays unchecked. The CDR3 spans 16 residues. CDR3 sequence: CASSPLTGPRGETQYF.

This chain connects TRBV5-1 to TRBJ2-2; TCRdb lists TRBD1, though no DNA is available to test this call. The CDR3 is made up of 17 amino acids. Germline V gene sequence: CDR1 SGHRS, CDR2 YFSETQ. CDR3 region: CASSLVPGQGNTGELLF.

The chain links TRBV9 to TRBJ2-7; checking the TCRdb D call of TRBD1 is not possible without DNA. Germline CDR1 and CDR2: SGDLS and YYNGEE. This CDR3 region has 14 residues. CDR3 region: CASSVATGGYEQYF.

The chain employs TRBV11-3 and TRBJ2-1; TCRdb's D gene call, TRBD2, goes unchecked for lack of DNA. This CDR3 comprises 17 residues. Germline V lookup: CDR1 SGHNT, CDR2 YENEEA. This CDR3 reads CASSLGGLAGDFNEQFF.

This CDR3 reads CASSQGEGFFTGELFF. The J gene is TRBJ2-2, the V gene TRBV4-1. This CDR3 has 16 residues. CDR1 and CDR2 from the germline V gene are MGHRA and YSYEKL.

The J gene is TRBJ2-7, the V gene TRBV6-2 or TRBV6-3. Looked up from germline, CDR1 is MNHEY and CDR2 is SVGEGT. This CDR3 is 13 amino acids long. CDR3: CASTLERFYEQYF.

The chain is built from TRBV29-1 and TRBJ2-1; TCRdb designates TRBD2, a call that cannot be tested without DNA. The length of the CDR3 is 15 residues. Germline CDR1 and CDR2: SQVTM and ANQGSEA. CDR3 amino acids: CSVPGTSGTNNEQFF.

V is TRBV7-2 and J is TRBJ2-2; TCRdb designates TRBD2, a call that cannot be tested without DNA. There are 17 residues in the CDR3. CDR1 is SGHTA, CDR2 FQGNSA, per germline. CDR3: CASSLGSGALGTGELFF.